The rows below give T cell receptor beta chains drawn from one sample of a study of OX40 agonist ivuxolimab in advanced cancers. Sequencing was performed with immunoSEQ multiplex PCR; in TCRdb, only in-frame clones are kept and a portion is missing. The table shows approximately 67,000 clones, with about 85% occurring only once. Sequences were derived from CD4+ or CD8+ T cells sorted from blood, sampled in a trial of the OX40 agonist ivuxolimab. These receptors all come from an adult with an advanced solid tumor such as melanoma, head and neck, liver or kidney cancer. Both conserved end residues are part of each CDR3. D genes are given only for firm matches. Some rows have no size entry. The others give once, few or many, or a class for an expanded clone.

clone size: NA; D gene: TRBD2; J gene: TRBJ2-3; V gene: TRBV9; CDR3 protein: CASSVVSGGELGTQYF; CDR3 DNA: TGTGCCAGCAGCGTAGTAAGTGGGGGGGAGTTGGGTACGCAGTATTTT
clone size: NA; D gene: NA; J gene: TRBJ1-1; V gene: TRBV5-1; CDR3 protein: CASSETGTRAFF; CDR3 DNA: TGCGCCAGCAGCGAGACAGGAACCCGAGCTTTCTTT
clone size: NA; D gene: TRBD2; J gene: TRBJ2-7; V gene: TRBV5-4; CDR3 protein: CASSLVGTSGVEQYF; CDR3 DNA: TGTGCCAGCAGCTTGGTCGGGACTAGCGGAGTCGAGCAGTACTTC
clone size: NA; D gene: NA; J gene: TRBJ2-7; V gene: TRBV30; CDR3 protein: CAWSRGFYEQYF; CDR3 DNA: TGTGCCTGGAGTAGGGGCTTCTACGAGCAGTACTTC
clone size: NA; D gene: TRBD2; J gene: TRBJ2-1; V gene: TRBV6-6; CDR3 protein: CATLLPGLAGVNEQFF; CDR3 DNA: TGTGCCACCCTCCTGCCGGGACTAGCGGGAGTGAATGAGCAGTTCTTC
clone size: NA; D gene: TRBD2; J gene: TRBJ2-2; V gene: TRBV5-4; CDR3 protein: CASSFGGRARGGELFF; CDR3 DNA: TGTGCCAGCAGCTTCGGCGGGAGGGCCAGGGGCGGGGAGCTGTTTTTT
clone size: NA; D gene: NA; J gene: TRBJ1-5; V gene: TRBV19; CDR3 protein: CASSIGWEGPYQPQHF; CDR3 DNA: TGTGCCAGTAGTATAGGCTGGGAGGGGCCCTATCAGCCCCAGCATTTT
clone size: NA; D gene: NA; J gene: TRBJ2-7; V gene: TRBV28; CDR3 protein: CASGNVGGTYEQYF; CDR3 DNA: TGTGCCAGCGGCAACGTGGGGGGAACCTACGAGCAGTACTTC
clone size: NA; D gene: TRBD1; J gene: TRBJ1-5; V gene: TRBV15; CDR3 protein: CATSRDITGDSNQPQHF; CDR3 DNA: TGTGCCACCAGCAGAGATATCACAGGGGATAGCAATCAGCCCCAGCATTTT
clone size: NA; D gene: NA; J gene: TRBJ2-1; V gene: TRBV6-5; CDR3 protein: CASSRAASSYNEQFF; CDR3 DNA: TGTGCCAGCAGTCGAGCGGCGAGCTCCTACAATGAGCAGTTCTTC
clone size: NA; D gene: TRBD2; J gene: TRBJ2-7; V gene: TRBV9; CDR3 protein: CASSPGGLAGEYEQYF; CDR3 DNA: TGTGCCAGCAGCCCTGGCGGGCTAGCGGGAGAATACGAGCAGTACTTC
clone size: few; D gene: TRBD1; J gene: TRBJ2-5; V gene: TRBV27; CDR3 protein: CASSLRDRVETQYF; CDR3 DNA: TGTGCCAGCAGTCTCCGGGACAGGGTGGAGACCCAGTACTTC
clone size: NA; D gene: NA; J gene: TRBJ2-1; V gene: TRBV19; CDR3 protein: CASSIAESSYNEQFF; CDR3 DNA: TGTGCCAGTAGTATAGCAGAGAGCTCCTACAATGAGCAGTTCTTC
clone size: NA; D gene: NA; J gene: TRBJ2-6; V gene: TRBV19; CDR3 protein: CASSIMRFSGANVLTF; CDR3 DNA: TGTGCCAGTAGTATCATGCGGTTTTCTGGGGCCAACGTCCTGACTTTC
clone size: NA; D gene: NA; J gene: TRBJ1-2; V gene: TRBV9; CDR3 protein: CASSLDSSNYGYTF; CDR3 DNA: TGTGCCAGCAGCTTGGACAGTTCTAACTATGGCTACACCTTC
clone size: NA; D gene: NA; J gene: TRBJ2-7; V gene: TRBV2; CDR3 protein: CASSFTSQGEQYF; CDR3 DNA: TGTGCCAGCAGCTTTACTAGTCAGGGAGAGCAGTACTTC
clone size: NA; D gene: NA; J gene: TRBJ2-3; V gene: TRBV2; CDR3 protein: CASSAPPVRGDTQYF; CDR3 DNA: TGTGCCAGCAGTGCCCCCCCGGTTAGAGGAGATACGCAGTATTTT
clone size: NA; D gene: NA; J gene: TRBJ1-6; V gene: TRBV5-4; CDR3 protein: CASSFTTGYNSPLHF; CDR3 DNA: TGTGCCAGCAGTTTCACCACCGGCTATAATTCACCCCTCCACTTT
clone size: NA; D gene: TRBD1; J gene: TRBJ1-4; V gene: TRBV28; CDR3 protein: CASSAQGGRYEKLFF; CDR3 DNA: TGTGCCAGCAGCGCCCAGGGGGGGAGGTATGAAAAACTGTTTTTT
clone size: NA; D gene: TRBD2; J gene: TRBJ2-3; V gene: TRBV5-4; CDR3 protein: CASSSGGLAGVADTQYF; CDR3 DNA: TGTGCCAGCAGCTCTGGTGGACTAGCGGGAGTCGCAGATACGCAGTATTTT
clone size: NA; D gene: NA; J gene: TRBJ1-1; V gene: TRBV11-3; CDR3 protein: CASRTGVVNTEAFF; CDR3 DNA: TGTGCCAGCAGAACGGGGGTTGTAAACACTGAAGCTTTCTTT
clone size: NA; D gene: NA; J gene: TRBJ2-5; V gene: TRBV10-3; CDR3 protein: CAISERERETQYF; CDR3 DNA: TGTGCCATCAGTGAGAGGGAGCGGGAGACCCAGTACTTC
clone size: NA; D gene: TRBD2; J gene: TRBJ2-1; V gene: TRBV7-9; CDR3 protein: CASSFGLAEPQQFF; CDR3 DNA: TGTGCCAGCAGCTTCGGACTAGCGGAACCCCAGCAGTTCTTC
clone size: NA; D gene: NA; J gene: TRBJ2-7; V gene: TRBV19; CDR3 protein: CATDRDNSYEQYF; CDR3 DNA: TGTGCCACCGACCGGGACAACTCCTACGAGCAGTACTTC
clone size: NA; D gene: TRBD1; J gene: TRBJ2-1; V gene: TRBV30; CDR3 protein: CAWSGGGDYNEQFF; CDR3 DNA: TGTGCCTGGAGTGGAGGGGGCGACTACAATGAGCAGTTCTTC
clone size: NA; D gene: NA; J gene: TRBJ2-3; V gene: TRBV5-4; CDR3 protein: CASTLEKGLTDTQYF; CDR3 DNA: TGTGCCAGCACCCTCGAGAAGGGGCTAACAGATACGCAGTATTTT
clone size: NA; D gene: NA; J gene: TRBJ2-2; V gene: TRBV11-2; CDR3 protein: CASSLDPWLNTGELFF; CDR3 DNA: TGTGCCAGCAGCTTAGATCCGTGGCTGAACACCGGGGAGCTGTTTTTT
clone size: NA; D gene: NA; J gene: TRBJ2-7; V gene: TRBV11-1; CDR3 protein: CASSLSRGSYEQYF; CDR3 DNA: TGTGCCAGCAGCTTAAGTAGGGGGTCCTACGAGCAGTACTTC
clone size: NA; D gene: TRBD1; J gene: TRBJ2-2; V gene: TRBV10-3; CDR3 protein: CAISEQGVGELFF; CDR3 DNA: TGTGCCATCAGTGAGCAGGGGGTCGGGGAGCTGTTTTTT